The next 3 T cell receptor beta chains were all read from a single sample in a study of cytomegalovirus exposure and HLA in healthy donors. PCR amplification relied on 60 Vbeta primers (plus 13 Jbeta primers). Profiling relied on immunoSEQ multiplex PCR, and the TCRdb table lists in-frame clones only, not all of them. This sample has tens of thousands of clones, with 66% found just once. Source material: PBMCs. These receptors all come from a man aged 35-49 years in good health and CMV-seropositive.

The chain is built from TRBV5-1 and TRBJ2-7, with D uncertain. V gave up 0 bases and J gave up 0 bases, with 10 bases separating them. From germline, CDR1 is SGHRS and CDR2 YFSETQ. This CDR3 comprises 15 residues. The CDR3 sequence is CASSLAFSGSYEQYF. CDR3 coding DNA: TGCGCCAGCAGCTTGGCTTTTTCAGGCTCCTACGAGCAGTACTTC.

The rearrangement uses TRBV11-2 and TRBJ2-1; D not certain. The CDR3 sequence is 11 residues long. Trimming stripped 2 bases from V and 9 bases from J, with 5 bases between. CDR1 is SGHAT and CDR2 is FQNNGV in the germline V gene. CDR3: CASSLSSEQFF. The CDR3 DNA reads as TGTGCCAGCAGCTTAAGTAGTGAGCAGTTCTTC.

The chain carries TRBV5-1 and TRBJ1-1, with 8 bases lining up with TRBD1. V was pared by 4 bases and J by 3 bases, with 5 bases of the junction left unmatched. The CDR3 has 14 amino acids. The germline CDR1 and CDR2 sequences are SGHRS and YFSETQ. The CDR3 nucleotides read TGCGCCAGCAGCCCGGACAGGGTGGACACTGAAGCTTTCTTT. Its protein is CASSPDRVDTEAFF.